This T cell receptor beta chain appears in the sequencing data of a study of T cell changes during pregnancy in multiple sclerosis. Profiling relied on immunoSEQ multiplex PCR, and the TCRdb table lists in-frame clones only, not all of them. The data show 90,000 to 100,000 clones, with approximately 92% seen just once and roughly 4.5% held by the top ten. The specimen was peripheral blood, collected in the first trimester of pregnancy. This receptor was identified in a female donor with multiple sclerosis, enrolled in a pregnancy study.

DNA of the CDR3: TGTGCCAGCCGGACAGGGGAGGTTCGGAACACCGGGGAGCTGTTTTTT. Translated: CASRTGEVRNTGELFF. V is TRBV2 and J is TRBJ2-2; 9 bases align to TRBD1. Unmatched junction bases numbered 8, after V lost 8 bases and J lost 1 base. CDR3 length: 16 residues. CDR1 is SNHLY and CDR2 is FYNNEI in the germline V gene. Complete variable domain (other parts from reference TRBV2 and TRBJ2-2): EPEVTQTPSHQVTQMGQEVILRCVPISNHLYFYWYRQILGQKVEFLVSFYNNEISEKSEIFDDQFSVERPDGSNFTLKIRSTKLEDSAMYFCASRTGEVRNTGELFFGEGSRLTVL.